The 28 T cell receptor beta chains below come from one sample, sequenced in a study of vaccination effects on CD4 cells after COVID-19. ViraFEST used viral peptide pools to expand antigen-specific CD4+ T cells before sequencing. Upon completion of about 10 days in culture, CD4+ T cells were isolated. The participants, recipients of two vaccine doses, got either BNT162b2 or mRNA-1273. Clones were read by immunoSEQ multiplex PCR, and TCRdb kept only the in-frame ones, dropping some. The sample has around 30,000 clones; roughly 77% are singletons. These receptors' targets are unknown. The sequencing used CD4+ T cells from PBMCs cultured with HCoV-229E spike peptides, collected after COVID-19 vaccination. These receptor sequences come from a human donor who received a COVID-19 vaccine.

This clone was picked up a small number of times. The rearrangement joins TRBV29-1 to TRBJ1-3; 8 nucleotides align to TRBD1. Trimming at V came to 6 bases and at J to 4 bases, leaving 5 bases not matched to a gene. The CDR3 is made up of 13 amino acids. CDR1 is SQVTM, CDR2 ANQGSEA, per germline. CDR3 protein: CSVQRTGGNTIYF. The CDR3 DNA is TGCAGCGTCCAAAGGACAGGGGGAAACACCATATATTTT.

This chain connects TRBV5-1 to TRBJ1-1, with D possibly being TRBD1 (5 bases). The germline CDR1 and CDR2 sequences are SGHRS and YFSETQ. The CDR3 is made up of 14 amino acids. V dropped 4 bases and J dropped 4 bases, with 14 bases sitting between them. CDR3 residues: CASSPLGGGTEAFF. The CDR3 DNA reads TGCGCCAGCAGCCCCTTGGGGGGAGGCACTGAAGCTTTCTTT.

The chain is built from TRBV30 and TRBJ1-1, with TRBD1 as a possible D gene (5 bases). The CDR3 runs to 14 residues. CDR1 is GTSNPN and CDR2 is SVGIG in the germline V gene (reference sequence). Between the trimmed V and J ends, which lost 4 bases and 1 base, there was a span of 13 bases. The CDR3 region has the DNA TGTGCCTGGACCCCCAGGGACCGGAACACTGAAGCTTTCTTT. This encodes CAWTPRDRNTEAFF.

CDR3 nucleotides: TGTGCCAGCAGTTCCCAGACCACAGATACGCAGTATTTT. Translating it yields CASSSQTTDTQYF. This chain links TRBV12-3 or TRBV12-4 with TRBJ2-3; D not certain. The CDR3 is 13 amino acids. Trimming removed 4 bases at V and 2 bases at J, with 7 bases between.

The gene calls are TRBV5-5 and TRBJ1-4; D gene uncertain. Germline CDR1 and CDR2: SGHKS and YYEKEE (reference sequence). The CDR3 is 13 amino acids. V dropped 5 bases and J dropped 8 bases, with 13 bases sitting between them. As DNA, the CDR3 is TGTGCCAGCAGTGACAACTTCGGCGAAAAACTGTTTTTT. Translation gives CASSDNFGEKLFF.

This chain connects TRBV10-3 to TRBJ1-1; 7 bases are shared with TRBD1. Looked up from germline, CDR1 is ENHRY and CDR2 is SYGVKD. The CDR3 sequence is 16 residues long. The junction had 11 bases not matched to a gene; V was cut back by 6 bases and J by 1 base. The CDR3: CAIRGWGTDGNTEAFF. CDR3 DNA: TGTGCCATCAGAGGCTGGGGGACAGATGGGAACACTGAAGCTTTCTTT.

The V gene is TRBV5-8, the J gene TRBJ2-5; 9 nucleotides match TRBD1. Trimming cost V 3 bases and J 5 bases; bases outside gene matches: 8. The CDR3 consists of 15 residues. Germline CDR1 is SGHTS and CDR2 is YDEGEE. CDR3 bases: TGTGCCAGCAGCTCCGGGACAGGGACGGGGGAGACCCAGTACTTC. Its protein product is CASSSGTGTGETQYF.

The table lists this clone with a count of one. The chain couples TRBV19 to TRBJ2-5, with TRBD1 matching 8 bases. Germline CDR1 reads LNHDA; CDR2 reads SQIVND (reference sequence). With V trimmed by 5 bases and J by 4 bases, 6 bases remained unmatched. The CDR3 is made up of 14 amino acids. CDR3 protein: CASSLGTGGETQYF. The CDR3 bases are TGTGCCAGTAGTCTAGGAACAGGGGGAGAGACCCAGTACTTC.

This clone has a single count. The chain has TRBV5-1 and TRBJ2-3; 8 nucleotides align to TRBD2. Losses at the gene ends were 1 base for V and 0 bases for J; bases not matched to a gene: 4. The germline V gene has CDR1 SGHRS and CDR2 YFSETQ. The CDR3 totals 16 residues. The DNA for the CDR3 is TGCGCCAGCAGCTTGACGATAGCGGGGAGCACAGATACGCAGTATTTT. As protein: CASSLTIAGSTDTQYF.

The gene calls are TRBV18 and TRBJ1-6, with D maybe TRBD1 (5 bases). The V gene lost 2 bases and the J gene lost 8 bases, with 7 bases spanning the gap. The CDR3 contains 13 residues. The germline CDR1 and CDR2 sequences are KGHSH and LQKENI. CDR3 bases: TGTGCCAGCTCACCAGGGGGTCATTCACCCCTCCACTTT. This codes for CASSPGGHSPLHF.

This clone was seen more than once but under ten times. The chain employs TRBV5-6 and TRBJ1-1, with D perhaps TRBD1 (6 bases). The CDR3 contains 13 residues. CDR1 and CDR2 from the germline V gene are SGHDT and YYEEEE. V shed 4 bases and J shed 7 bases, with 14 bases lying between them. The DNA for the CDR3 is TGTGCCAGCAGCCACAGGGTGGCGTATGAAGCTTTCTTT. Residues: CASSHRVAYEAFF.

This clone has just one count. The chain carries TRBV9 and TRBJ2-7, with D tentatively TRBD1 (5 bases). The CDR3 has 14 amino acids. V lost 0 bases to trimming and J lost 9 bases, with 16 bases between them. Germline-derived CDR1 and CDR2 are SGDLS and YYNGEE. The CDR3 DNA sequence: TGTGCCAGCAGCGTAGGGTCTGAGATCCAGGGGCAGTACTTC. Amino acids: CASSVGSEIQGQYF.

The genes are TRBV6-1 and TRBJ2-5; TRBD1 agrees at 7 bases. V lost 3 bases to trimming and J lost 0 bases; unmatched junction nucleotides: 10. The length of the CDR3 is 17 residues. CDR1 MNHNS and CDR2 SASEGT come from the germline V gene. CDR3 region: CASSDEEGTVYQETQYF. The DNA for the CDR3 is TGTGCCAGCAGTGACGAAGAGGGGACAGTATACCAAGAGACCCAGTACTTC.

The genes are TRBV27 and TRBJ2-1; D might be TRBD1 or TRBD2, each matching 5 bases. V lost 6 bases to trimming and J lost 5 bases, with 14 bases between them. Germline V lookup: CDR1 MNHEY, CDR2 SMNVEV (reference sequence). The CDR3 covers 14 residues. The DNA for the CDR3 is TGTGCCAGCAGAACGACAAGGGGAGACAATGAGCAGTTCTTC. Protein: CASRTTRGDNEQFF.

The chain combines TRBV7-8 with TRBJ2-2, with D perhaps matching TRBD1 (5 bases). This CDR3 has 15 residues. The germline V gene encodes CDR1 SGHVS and CDR2 FQNEAQ. Trimming left V 1 base short and J 0 bases short, with 6 bases between. Here the CDR3 reads CASSLVTANTGELFF. The DNA for the CDR3 is TGTGCCAGCAGCTTAGTGACAGCGAACACCGGGGAGCTGTTTTTT.

This sequence joins TRBV30 and TRBJ2-5; D might be TRBD1 (5 bases). With 4 bases removed from V and 1 base from J, the gap between germline ends came to 10 bases. The CDR3 loop spans 13 amino acids. Germline V gene sequence: CDR1 GTSNPN, CDR2 SVGIG (reference sequence). This chain's CDR3 is CAWTGKGQETQYF. The CDR3 DNA is TGTGCCTGGACAGGGAAGGGCCAAGAGACCCAGTACTTC.

This clone was seen only a few times. CDR3 sequence (DNA): TGTGCCAGTAGTATTGGACAGGGATCGGACAATGAGCAGTTCTTC. It encodes CASSIGQGSDNEQFF. The V gene is TRBV19, the J gene TRBJ2-1, with TRBD1 identical over 8 bases. This CDR3 has 15 amino acids. CDR1 is LNHDA, CDR2 SQIVND, per germline (reference sequence). V was clipped by 3 bases and J by 5 bases; unmatched bases: 6.

The chain recombines TRBV7-9 with TRBJ2-7; 7 nucleotides align to TRBD2. V shed 8 bases and J 7 bases; nucleotides not matched to a gene: 11. The CDR3 spans 13 residues. CDR1 is SEHNR, CDR2 FQNEAQ, per germline (reference sequence). CDR3 sequence: CASEAGIEKEQYF. The CDR3 nucleotides are TGTGCCAGCGAAGCGGGGATAGAGAAGGAGCAGTACTTC. Drawing the rest from reference TRBV7-9 and TRBJ2-7, the complete variable domain is DTGVSQNPRHKITKRGQNVTFRCDPISEHNRLYWYRQTLGQGPEFLTYFQNEAQLEKSRLLSDRFSAERPKGSFSTLEIQRTEQGDSAMYLCASEAGIEKEQYFGPGTRLTVT.

The gene calls are TRBV5-5 and TRBJ1-3; D is perhaps TRBD1 (5 bases). CDR3 size: 16 residues. V lost 0 bases to trimming and J lost 2 bases, with 12 bases between them. Germline loops: CDR1 SGHKS, CDR2 YYEKEE (reference sequence). The CDR3 here is CASSLVGTFTGNTIYF. The CDR3 coding sequence is TGTGCCAGCAGCTTGGTCGGGACCTTTACTGGAAACACCATATATTTT. The whole variable domain, remainder taken from reference TRBV5-5 and TRBJ1-3, is DAGVTQSPTHLIKTRGQQVTLRCSPISGHKSVSWYQQVLGQGPQFIFQYYEKEERGRGNFPDRFSARQFPNYSSELNVNALLLGDSALYLCASSLVGTFTGNTIYFGEGSWLTVV.

J is TRBJ2-3 and V is TRBV4-1; 7 bases agree with TRBD2. The CDR3 is 16 residues long. Germline V lookup: CDR1 MGHRA, CDR2 YSYEKL. V dropped 0 bases and J dropped 5; count of bases not matched to a gene: 8. The CDR3 sequence is CASSQDGGGGGDTQYF. The DNA for the CDR3 is TGCGCCAGCAGCCAAGACGGAGGCGGGGGAGGAGATACGCAGTATTTT.

The rearrangement links TRBV7-9 to TRBJ1-6; TRBD1 matches at 9 bases. V dropped 4 bases and J dropped 10; count of bases not matched to a gene: 11. The CDR3 totals 16 residues. The germline V gene has CDR1 SEHNR and CDR2 FQNEAQ (reference sequence). CDR3 bases: TGTGCCAGCAGCTCGGCCTCCGGGACAGGGACCTCACCCCTCCACTTT. It specifies CASSSASGTGTSPLHF. The whole variable domain, filled in from reference TRBV7-9 and TRBJ1-6, reads DTGVSQNPRHKITKRGQNVTFRCDPISEHNRLYWYRQTLGQGPEFLTYFQNEAQLEKSRLLSDRFSAERPKGSFSTLEIQRTEQGDSAMYLCASSSASGTGTSPLHFGNGTRLTVT.

The chain uses TRBV11-2 and TRBJ2-2; 11 bases align to TRBD2. This CDR3 has 19 amino acids. Germline CDR1 reads SGHAT; CDR2 reads FQNNGV. The V and J ends lost 6 bases and 0 bases, in that order; junction bases with no gene match: 12. The CDR3 reads CASRGLLAGGPPNTGELFF. The DNA for the CDR3 is TGTGCCAGCAGGGGATTGCTAGCGGGAGGCCCTCCGAACACCGGGGAGCTGTTTTTT.

This clone was seen only once. V is TRBV14 and J is TRBJ2-1; 8 bases are a match to TRBD2. The V gene's germline CDR1 is SGHDN and CDR2 FVKESK. The CDR3 consists of 17 residues. V was pared by 5 bases and J by 3 bases, with 12 bases of the junction left unmatched. This CDR3 is CASSLGPYGGGYNEQFF. In DNA, the CDR3 is TGTGCCAGCAGCTTAGGCCCCTACGGGGGGGGCTACAATGAGCAGTTCTTC.

This chain's CDR3 is CASSALALAGKAGELFF. CDR3 nucleotides: TGTGCCAGCAGTGCCCTAGCACTAGCGGGAAAGGCCGGGGAGCTGTTTTTT. The chain is built from TRBV6-1 and TRBJ2-2, with TRBD2 identical over 10 bases. Trimming removed 4 bases from V and 6 bases from J; junction bases left unmatched: 11. The length of the CDR3 is 17 residues. Germline lookup yields CDR1 MNHNS and CDR2 SASEGT.

The chain couples TRBV12-3 or TRBV12-4 to TRBJ1-1; D is undetermined. The CDR3 is made up of 13 amino acids. Trimming stripped 3 bases from V and 4 bases from J, with 9 bases between. CDR3 sequence reads: CASSFREGTEAFF. The CDR3 nucleotides are TGTGCCAGCAGTTTTAGGGAGGGCACTGAAGCTTTCTTT.

The J gene is TRBJ1-6, the V gene TRBV6-6, with a tentative D call TRBD1 (5 bases). The CDR3 length is 14 residues. With 4 bases removed from V and 6 bases from J, the gap between germline ends came to 10 bases. CDR1 MNHNY and CDR2 SVGAGI come from the germline V gene (reference sequence). The CDR3 is CASSWDVFNSPLHF. In DNA form, the CDR3 reads TGTGCCAGCAGTTGGGACGTTTTTAATTCACCCCTCCACTTT.

The chain carries TRBV30 and TRBJ2-2; 11 bases fit TRBD2. The CDR3 spans 16 residues. CDR1 is GTSNPN, CDR2 SVGIG, per germline (reference sequence). V was clipped by 1 base and J by 5 bases; unmatched bases: 6. CDR3 sequence: CAWSGETSGTTGELFF. The DNA of the CDR3 is TGTGCCTGGAGTGGAGAGACTAGCGGGACAACCGGGGAGCTGTTTTTT. The full variable domain, completed using reference TRBV30 and TRBJ2-2, is SQTIHQWPATLVQPVGSPLSLECTVEGTSNPNLYWYRQAAGRGLQLLFYSVGIGQISSEVPQNLSASRPQDRQFILSSKKLLLSDSGFYLCAWSGETSGTTGELFFGEGSRLTVL.

This rearrangement joins TRBV27 to TRBJ1-1; no clear D gene. The germline V gene has CDR1 MNHEY and CDR2 SMNVEV (reference sequence). V was shortened by 6 bases and J by 1 base, with 9 bases between the two germline ends. The CDR3 is made up of 13 amino acids. DNA for the CDR3: TGTGCCAGCAGACCGGGGTGGAACACTGAAGCTTTCTTT. It is translated as CASRPGWNTEAFF.